The clone carrying this TCR beta chain was found many times. This record belongs to a study of T-cell reconstitution after alpha-beta-depleted transplantation in children. Unique molecular identifiers featured in how the TCRbeta library was prepared. A single record per CDR3 protein comes from TCRdb applying MiXCR to the PCR reads. This sample has 450,000 to 600,000 distinct CDR3 sequences, with more than 9% found just once. In germline, CDR1 is MDHEN, CDR2 SYDVKM. Trimming cost V 3 bases and J 5 bases; bases outside gene matches: 9. This CDR3 is built from 16 residues. This chain joins TRBV28 and TRBJ2-5; TRBD2 matches at 10 bases. Sequencing used PBMCs, obtained before TCRalphabeta/CD19-depleted stem cell transplant. This clonotype originated in a child aged 2 to 15 with inherited bone marrow failure, due to receive a stem cell transplant. This CDR3 is CASSFRGAGGPETQYF. The CDR3, as DNA: TGTGCCAGCAGTTTTAGAGGAGCGGGAGGGCCGGAGACCCAGTACTTC.